Listed below are T cell receptor beta chains from one sample, sequenced in a study of cytomegalovirus exposure and HLA in healthy donors. Some clones are missing from TCRdb's copy, which holds only in-frame ones; the method was immunoSEQ multiplex PCR. The sample carries about 130,000 clones, around 67% recorded once. Input material: PBMCs. The receptors shown here come from a man younger than 35 in good health and CMV-seropositive. CDR3s include the opening cysteine and the closing phenylalanine or tryptophan. The order of the fields is clone size, V gene, CDR3 length, D gene, J gene, CDR3 protein, CDR3 DNA. The D gene is left open where the match is weak. Some rows have no size entry. The others give once, few or many, or a class for an expanded clone.

size: .
V: TRBV6-5
length: 15
D: TRBD1
J: TRBJ2-5
CDR3: CASSYSTGIQETQYF
DNA: TGTGCCAGCAGTTACTCGACAGGGATTCAAGAGACCCAGTACTTC

size: .
V: TRBV5-6
length: 16
D: .
J: TRBJ2-7
CDR3: CASSLGTGQPSYEQYF
DNA: TGTGCCAGCAGCTTAGGAACAGGGCAACCCTCCTACGAGCAGTACTTC

size: .
V: TRBV6-5
length: 14
D: .
J: TRBJ1-2
CDR3: CASSSGSRVYGYTF
DNA: TGTGCCAGCAGTTCCGGGAGCAGGGTCTATGGCTACACCTTC

size: .
V: TRBV12-5
length: 12
D: .
J: TRBJ1-3
CDR3: CASGQSGNTIYF
DNA: TGTGCTAGTGGACAATCTGGAAACACCATATATTTT

size: .
V: TRBV7-9
length: 15
D: TRBD1
J: TRBJ2-2
CDR3: CASTPGQFYTGELFF
DNA: TGTGCCAGCACCCCGGGACAGTTTTACACCGGGGAGCTGTTTTTT

size: once
V: TRBV7-6
length: 14
D: .
J: TRBJ2-7
CDR3: CASSLTLSSYEQYF
DNA: TGTGCCAGCAGCTTAACCCTGAGCTCCTACGAGCAGTACTTC

size: .
V: TRBV15
length: 18
D: TRBD2
J: TRBJ2-1
CDR3: CATSRGRESLWMGDEQFF
DNA: TGTGCCACCAGCAGAGGGCGGGAGTCCCTCTGGATGGGGGATGAGCAGTTCTTC

size: .
V: TRBV19
length: 15
D: .
J: TRBJ2-6
CDR3: CASSQGGPGANVLTF
DNA: TGTGCCAGTAGCCAAGGCGGCCCTGGGGCCAACGTCCTGACTTTC

size: .
V: TRBV6-5
length: 14
D: .
J: TRBJ2-7
CDR3: CASSYLSEGSEQYF
DNA: TGTGCCAGCAGTTACCTCTCCGAGGGATCCGAGCAGTACTTC

size: .
V: TRBV4-1
length: 15
D: .
J: TRBJ2-2
CDR3: CASSQGQVYTGELFF
DNA: TGCGCCAGCAGCCAAGGGCAGGTTTACACCGGGGAGCTGTTTTTT

size: .
V: TRBV5-1
length: 14
D: TRBD1
J: TRBJ2-3
CDR3: CASSPRTGTDTQYF
DNA: TGCGCCAGCAGCCCCAGGACAGGGACAGATACGCAGTATTTT

size: .
V: TRBV5-6
length: 15
D: .
J: TRBJ1-4
CDR3: CASSFLNRQNEKLFF
DNA: TGTGCCAGCAGCTTCTTAAACAGGCAGAATGAAAAACTGTTTTTT

size: .
V: TRBV18
length: 16
D: .
J: TRBJ2-7
CDR3: CASSAKTGTSGYEQYF
DNA: TGTGCCAGCTCAGCAAAAACAGGGACCTCAGGCTACGAGCAGTACTTC

size: .
V: TRBV6-5
length: 15
D: .
J: TRBJ2-6
CDR3: CASSWGLSGANVLTF
DNA: TGTGCCAGCAGCTGGGGCCTATCTGGGGCCAACGTCCTGACTTTC

size: few
V: TRBV5-1
length: 15
D: .
J: TRBJ2-1
CDR3: CASSLHRTNYNEQFF
DNA: TGCGCCAGCAGCTTGCACAGGACCAACTACAATGAGCAGTTCTTC

size: .
V: TRBV28
length: 12
D: .
J: TRBJ1-2
CDR3: CASEDLTGGYTF
DNA: TGTGCCAGCGAAGACCTCACAGGCGGCTACACCTTC

size: once
V: TRBV5-4
length: 14
D: TRBD1
J: TRBJ1-1
CDR3: CASSWAGGNTEAFF
DNA: TGTGCCAGCAGCTGGGCAGGGGGGAACACTGAAGCTTTCTTT

size: .
V: TRBV6-5
length: 12
D: .
J: TRBJ2-1
CDR3: CASSRDSGSQFF
DNA: TGTGCCAGCAGTAGGGACTCCGGCTCTCAGTTCTTC

size: .
V: TRBV18
length: 18
D: TRBD2
J: TRBJ2-2
CDR3: CASSPPRGSGRMTGELFF
DNA: TGTGCCAGCTCACCACCCCGAGGTAGCGGGAGAATGACCGGGGAGCTGTTTTTT

size: .
V: TRBV28
length: 13
D: .
J: TRBJ2-7
CDR3: CASTQAGAYEQYF
DNA: TGTGCCAGCACCCAGGCCGGGGCCTACGAGCAGTACTTC

size: .
V: TRBV5-4
length: 15
D: .
J: TRBJ2-7
CDR3: CASSLPRSAGSQQYF
DNA: TGTGCCAGCAGCTTACCTCGTTCCGCAGGGTCTCAGCAGTACTTC

size: .
V: TRBV12-1
length: 16
D: .
J: TRBJ2-5
CDR3: CASSFGLAGAQETQYF
DNA: TGTGCCAGCAGCTTTGGGCTAGCGGGGGCTCAAGAGACCCAGTACTTC

size: once
V: TRBV5-4
length: 13
D: TRBD1
J: TRBJ1-2
CDR3: CASSLWQGDGYTF
DNA: TGTGCCAGCAGCTTGTGGCAGGGGGATGGCTACACCTTC

size: .
V: TRBV9
length: 17
D: TRBD2
J: TRBJ2-7
CDR3: CASSPTLAGPSSYEQYF
DNA: TGTGCCAGCAGCCCCACCCTAGCGGGCCCTAGCTCCTACGAGCAGTACTTC

size: .
V: TRBV7-8
length: 16
D: TRBD2
J: TRBJ2-3
CDR3: CASSPGTSGTTDTQYF
DNA: TGTGCCAGCAGCCCCGGGACTAGCGGAACCACAGATACGCAGTATTTT

size: .
V: TRBV16
length: 13
D: .
J: TRBJ1-1
CDR3: CATKNQGNTEAFF
DNA: TGTGCCACCAAGAATCAGGGAAACACTGAAGCTTTCTTT

size: .
V: TRBV4-1
length: 16
D: TRBD2
J: TRBJ2-3
CDR3: CASSQARLAGTDTQYF
DNA: TGCGCCAGCAGCCAAGCGAGACTAGCGGGCACAGATACGCAGTATTTT

size: few
V: TRBV15
length: 13
D: .
J: TRBJ1-4
CDR3: CATSRDGPVPGFF
DNA: TGTGCCACCAGCAGAGATGGCCCCGTCCCGGGGTTTTTT

size: .
V: TRBV7-2
length: 14
D: .
J: TRBJ2-1
CDR3: CASSLAPAENEQFF
DNA: TGTGCCAGCAGCTTAGCGCCCGCGGAGAATGAGCAGTTCTTC

size: .
V: TRBV7-2
length: 14
D: .
J: TRBJ1-1
CDR3: CASSLGSYSTEAFF
DNA: TGTGCCAGCAGCCTCGGCAGTTACAGCACTGAAGCTTTCTTT

size: .
V: TRBV7-9
length: 14
D: TRBD1
J: TRBJ1-1
CDR3: CASSTYTGAAEAFF
DNA: TGTGCCAGCAGCACATACACAGGGGCCGCTGAAGCTTTCTTT

size: .
V: TRBV2
length: 14
D: TRBD2
J: TRBJ2-7
CDR3: CASSVERGRYEQYF
DNA: TGTGCCAGCAGTGTCGAGCGGGGGAGGTACGAGCAGTACTTC

size: once
V: TRBV4-1
length: 14
D: .
J: TRBJ1-1
CDR3: CASSQRGFRTEAFF
DNA: TGCGCCAGCAGCCAAAGGGGGTTCCGGACTGAAGCTTTCTTT

size: .
V: TRBV4-1
length: 16
D: TRBD2
J: TRBJ2-3
CDR3: CASSPLSGFTPDTQYF
DNA: TGCGCCAGCAGCCCACTTAGCGGGTTCACGCCAGATACGCAGTATTTT

size: .
V: TRBV5-1
length: 15
D: .
J: TRBJ2-1
CDR3: CASSRYRDTYNEQFF
DNA: TGCGCCAGCAGCCGATACAGGGATACCTACAATGAGCAGTTCTTC

size: .
V: TRBV19
length: 14
D: .
J: TRBJ1-2
CDR3: CASSMWQGMYGYTF
DNA: TGTGCCAGTAGTATGTGGCAGGGAATGTATGGCTACACCTTC

size: .
V: TRBV4-1
length: 17
D: TRBD2
J: TRBJ2-5
CDR3: CASSQPPGLDASETQYF
DNA: TGCGCCAGCAGCCAACCCCCGGGACTAGATGCGTCAGAGACCCAGTACTTC

size: few
V: TRBV19
length: 15
D: TRBD1
J: TRBJ1-6
CDR3: CASIRTGGLNSPLHF
DNA: TGTGCCAGTATCAGGACAGGGGGCCTTAATTCACCCCTCCACTTT

size: few
V: TRBV9
length: 12
D: .
J: TRBJ2-5
CDR3: CASSPQGETQYF
DNA: TGTGCCAGCAGCCCCCAGGGGGAGACCCAGTACTTC

size: .
V: TRBV4-1
length: 15
D: .
J: TRBJ1-5
CDR3: CASSQDGRDDQPQHF
DNA: TGCGCCAGCAGCCAAGATGGCAGGGATGATCAGCCCCAGCATTTT

size: .
V: TRBV6-1
length: 15
D: TRBD1
J: TRBJ1-3
CDR3: CASSATGGSGNTIYF
DNA: TGTGCCAGCAGTGCGACAGGGGGCTCTGGAAACACCATATATTTT

size: .
V: TRBV18
length: 15
D: .
J: TRBJ1-2
CDR3: CASSPLERPNYGYTF
DNA: TGTGCCAGCTCACCACTCGAGAGGCCGAACTATGGCTACACCTTC

size: .
V: TRBV4-2
length: 16
D: TRBD2
J: TRBJ2-6
CDR3: CASSQEGGAGANVLTF
DNA: TGTGCCAGCAGCCAAGAGGGAGGGGCTGGGGCCAACGTCCTGACTTTC

size: .
V: TRBV6-1
length: 13
D: .
J: TRBJ1-1
CDR3: CALRGTGSTEAFF
DNA: TGTGCCTTGAGGGGGACGGGATCCACTGAAGCTTTCTTT

size: .
V: TRBV7-9
length: 14
D: TRBD1
J: TRBJ1-4
CDR3: CASSRETGWEKLFF
DNA: TGTGCCAGCAGCCGCGAGACAGGGTGGGAAAAACTGTTTTTT

size: .
V: TRBV15
length: 13
D: TRBD1
J: TRBJ2-7
CDR3: CASSQGDSYEQYF
DNA: TGTGCCTCCTCCCAGGGGGACTCCTACGAGCAGTACTTC

size: few
V: TRBV28
length: 14
D: TRBD1
J: TRBJ2-7
CDR3: CASSRSGGTYEQYF
DNA: TGTGCCAGCAGTCGGTCAGGGGGAACCTACGAGCAGTACTTC

size: .
V: TRBV2
length: 10
D: .
J: TRBJ2-5
CDR3: CASRRETQYF
DNA: TGTGCCAGCAGGAGGGAGACCCAGTACTTC

size: .
V: TRBV27
length: 15
D: TRBD2
J: TRBJ2-1
CDR3: CASRDLAGGRNEQFF
DNA: TGTGCCAGCAGGGATCTAGCGGGGGGGCGTAATGAGCAGTTCTTC

size: once
V: TRBV7-9
length: 13
D: .
J: TRBJ2-2
CDR3: CASSLVDTGELFF
DNA: TGTGCCAGCAGCTTAGTAGACACCGGGGAGCTGTTTTTT

size: few
V: TRBV27
length: 12
D: .
J: TRBJ1-1
CDR3: CASTSGGTEAFF
DNA: TGTGCCAGCACAAGCGGCGGCACTGAAGCTTTCTTT

size: .
V: TRBV5-1
length: 12
D: TRBD2
J: TRBJ2-5
CDR3: CASSGEGETQYF
DNA: TGCGCCAGCAGCGGGGAGGGAGAGACCCAGTACTTC

size: .
V: TRBV19
length: 14
D: TRBD1
J: TRBJ1-1
CDR3: CASSISGTVTEALF
DNA: TGTGCCAGTAGTATTTCCGGGACAGTCACTGAAGCTCTCTTT